The rows below give T cell receptor beta chains drawn from one sample of a study of blood T cell repertoires in COVID-19. Here immunoSEQ multiplex PCR was the method, and the copy in TCRdb shows in-frame clones only, minus some. The table lists over 250,000 clones, around 87% of them singletons. The sample comprised peripheral blood. The receptors were sampled from a woman aged 50 to 60 with acute or convalescent COVID-19. CDR3s include the opening cysteine and the closing phenylalanine or tryptophan. Each record gives: V gene, D gene, J gene, clone size, CDR3 DNA, CDR3 protein. The D gene is left open where the match is weak. Not every row has a clone size; where given, it reads once, few, many or a size class.

V: TRBV27; D: -; J: TRBJ2-7; size: -; DNA: TGTGCAGCAGGGTACGAGCAGTACTTC; CDR3: CAAGYEQYF
V: TRBV7-8; D: -; J: TRBJ1-3; size: -; DNA: TGTGCCAGCAGCGCCGGCGGCCCGAGCTCTGGAAACACCATATATTTT; CDR3: CASSAGGPSSGNTIYF
V: TRBV7-2; D: TRBD1; J: TRBJ2-2; size: -; DNA: TGTGCCAGCAGCTTCCGGGGACAGGGAAGGATCGACACCGGGGAGCTGTTTTTT; CDR3: CASSFRGQGRIDTGELFF
V: TRBV28; D: TRBD1; J: TRBJ1-2; size: -; DNA: TGTGCCAGCAGTCCACAGGGGACCTATGGCTACACCTTC; CDR3: CASSPQGTYGYTF
V: TRBV28; D: -; J: TRBJ1-5; size: -; DNA: TGTGCCAGCAGTTTTCCAGGGGTTTATAGCAATCAGCCCCAGCATTTT; CDR3: CASSFPGVYSNQPQHF
V: TRBV10-2; D: TRBD2; J: TRBJ2-7; size: -; DNA: TGCGCCAGCAGGGATAGCCAAAAAACTAGCGTCAACGAGCAGTACTTC; CDR3: CASRDSQKTSVNEQYF
V: TRBV19; D: -; J: TRBJ2-3; size: once; DNA: TGTGCCAGTAGTACGCGGGCCTCTAGCACAGATACGCAGTATTTT; CDR3: CASSTRASSTDTQYF
V: TRBV13; D: -; J: TRBJ2-7; size: -; DNA: TGTGCCAGCAGCTTACGTGGGGGGAACTACGAGCAGTACTTC; CDR3: CASSLRGGNYEQYF
V: TRBV7-9; D: TRBD2; J: TRBJ2-3; size: -; DNA: TGTGCCAGCAGCGCCGGGACTAGCGGGGCCAAGTATTTT; CDR3: CASSAGTSGAKYF
V: TRBV9; D: -; J: TRBJ2-1; size: once; DNA: TGTGCCAGCAGCTCACACGGGAGCTCCTACAATGAGCAGTTCTTC; CDR3: CASSSHGSSYNEQFF
V: TRBV19; D: TRBD1; J: TRBJ1-6; size: -; DNA: TGTGCCAGCCAGACAGGGGCGGACTCCTATAATTCACCCCTCCACTTT; CDR3: CASQTGADSYNSPLHF
V: TRBV4-1; D: -; J: TRBJ2-1; size: -; DNA: TGCGCCAGCAGCCGCCCGGGAACCACCTACAATGAGCAGTTCTTC; CDR3: CASSRPGTTYNEQFF
V: TRBV28; D: TRBD1; J: TRBJ1-2; size: -; DNA: TGTGCCAGCAGTTCCCCGACAGGGTCCCTAGGTGGCTACACCTTC; CDR3: CASSSPTGSLGGYTF
V: TRBV19; D: TRBD2; J: TRBJ2-7; size: -; DNA: TGTGCCAGTAGCCCCTCCGGGGAGGGTCTCGACGAGCAGTACTTC; CDR3: CASSPSGEGLDEQYF
V: TRBV5-8; D: TRBD1; J: TRBJ2-3; size: -; DNA: TGTGCCAGCAGCCTCGGACAGGCTATAGGGGATACGCAGTATTTT; CDR3: CASSLGQAIGDTQYF
V: TRBV7-3; D: -; J: TRBJ2-5; size: -; DNA: TGTGCCAGCAGCTTAACGGGTAGCAGGGGCGGTGGGACCCAGTACTTC; CDR3: CASSLTGSRGGGTQYF
V: TRBV27; D: TRBD1; J: TRBJ1-4; size: -; DNA: TGTGCCAGCAGTTCCTACAGGGGAATGACTAATGAAAAACTGTTTTTT; CDR3: CASSSYRGMTNEKLFF
V: TRBV5-1; D: TRBD1; J: TRBJ1-2; size: -; DNA: TGCGCCAGCAGCTGGGCCGGGACAGCTTCCTATGGCTACACCTTC; CDR3: CASSWAGTASYGYTF
V: TRBV9; D: TRBD2; J: TRBJ2-3; size: once; DNA: TGTGCCAGCAGCGTCAATAGCGGGAGGGCCTACGGTACGCAGTATTTT; CDR3: CASSVNSGRAYGTQYF
V: TRBV28; D: -; J: TRBJ1-5; size: -; DNA: TGTGCCAGCAGTTTAGCGGGGGTCCCCAATCAGCCCCAGCATTTT; CDR3: CASSLAGVPNQPQHF
V: TRBV3-1/TRBV3-2; D: -; J: TRBJ1-2; size: -; DNA: TGTGCCAGCAGCCCCCGTTTAGGTGGGGCCCCTATAGGCGCAATTTCTAACTATGGCTACACCTTC; CDR3: CASSPRLGGAPIGAISNYGYTF
V: TRBV18; D: TRBD1; J: TRBJ1-2; size: -; DNA: TGTGCCAGCTCACCAGGACAGGGGGCGTTATCTGGCTACACCTTC; CDR3: CASSPGQGALSGYTF
V: TRBV19; D: -; J: TRBJ2-2; size: -; DNA: TGTGCCAGTAGTATCGGGAACACCGGGGAGCTGTTTTTT; CDR3: CASSIGNTGELFF
V: TRBV10-3; D: TRBD1; J: TRBJ1-2; size: once; DNA: TGTGCCATCATGACAGGGTCTAACTATGGCTACACCTTC; CDR3: CAIMTGSNYGYTF
V: TRBV29-1; D: -; J: TRBJ2-2; size: -; DNA: TGCAGCCCCTGCAGGGGTCAAAGGCACAACACCGGGGAGCTGTTTTTT; CDR3: CSPCRGQRHNTGELFF